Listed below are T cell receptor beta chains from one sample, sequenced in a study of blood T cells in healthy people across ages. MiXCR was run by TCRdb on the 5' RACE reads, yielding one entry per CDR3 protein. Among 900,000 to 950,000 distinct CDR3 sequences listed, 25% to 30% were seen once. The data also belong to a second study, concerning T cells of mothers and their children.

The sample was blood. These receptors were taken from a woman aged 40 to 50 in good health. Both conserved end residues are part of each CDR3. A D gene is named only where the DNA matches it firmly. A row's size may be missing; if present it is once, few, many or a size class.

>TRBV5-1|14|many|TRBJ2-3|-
CATRGGTSTDTQYF
TGCGCCACCAGGGGAGGAACTAGCACAGATACGCAGTATTTT
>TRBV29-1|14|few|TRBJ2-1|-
CSVSIGTANNEQFF
TGCAGCGTATCAATCGGGACGGCCAACAATGAGCAGTTCTTC
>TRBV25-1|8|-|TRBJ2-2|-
CAGGELFF
TGTGCCGGAGGGGAGCTGTTTTTT
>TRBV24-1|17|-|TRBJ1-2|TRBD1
CATSEFEGAGGFYGYTF
TGTGCCACCAGTGAATTTGAAGGGGCAGGGGGATTCTATGGCTACACCTTC
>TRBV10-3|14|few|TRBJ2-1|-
CAISEHSTDNEQFF
TGTGCCATCAGTGAACACTCGACAGACAATGAGCAGTTCTTC
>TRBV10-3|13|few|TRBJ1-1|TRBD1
CAISVGTGTEAFF
TGTGCCATCAGTGTTGGGACAGGGACTGAAGCTTTCTTT
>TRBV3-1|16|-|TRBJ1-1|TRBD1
CASSPLPGQGRTEAFF
TGTGCCAGCAGCCCTCTCCCGGGACAGGGTCGCACTGAAGCTTTCTTT
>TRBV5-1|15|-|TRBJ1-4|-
CASSIQGATNEKLFF
TGCGCCAGCAGCATACAGGGTGCAACTAATGAAAAACTGTTTTTT
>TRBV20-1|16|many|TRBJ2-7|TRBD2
CSARGETSLSSYEQYF
TGCAGTGCTAGAGGAGAGACTAGCCTAAGCTCCTACGAGCAGTACTTC
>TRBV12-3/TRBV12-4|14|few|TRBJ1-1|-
CASKPGTSNTEAFF
TGTGCCAGCAAACCGGGCACGTCGAACACTGAAGCTTTCTTT
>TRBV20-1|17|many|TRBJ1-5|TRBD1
CSARVSGTGGVGQPQHF
TGCAGTGCTAGAGTAAGCGGGACAGGGGGCGTAGGGCAGCCCCAGCATTTT
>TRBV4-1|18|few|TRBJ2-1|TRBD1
CASSQAGGGTGAYNEQFF
TGCGCCAGCAGCCAAGCGGGAGGGGGGACAGGGGCTTACAATGAGCAGTTCTTC
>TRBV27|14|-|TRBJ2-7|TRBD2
CASSWGDGGYEQYF
TGTGCCAGCAGTTGGGGGGACGGGGGGTACGAGCAGTACTTC
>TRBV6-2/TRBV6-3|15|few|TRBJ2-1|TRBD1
CASSWNRGSYNEQFF
TGTGCCAGCAGTTGGAACAGGGGGTCCTACAATGAGCAGTTCTTC
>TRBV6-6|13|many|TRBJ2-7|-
CASSPWTVYEQYF
TGTGCCAGCAGTCCCTGGACTGTCTACGAGCAGTACTTC
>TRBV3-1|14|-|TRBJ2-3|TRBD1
CASSLGSGQGPQYF
TGTGCCAGCAGCTTAGGGTCCGGACAGGGGCCGCAGTATTTT
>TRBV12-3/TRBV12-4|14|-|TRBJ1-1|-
CATRTGPLNTGAFF
TGTGCCACCCGAACGGGGCCCTTGAACACTGGAGCTTTCTTT
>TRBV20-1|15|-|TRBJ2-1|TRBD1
CSAKKGQGASGEQFF
TGCAGTGCCAAAAAAGGACAGGGGGCGTCGGGTGAGCAGTTCTTC
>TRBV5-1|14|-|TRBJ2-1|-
CASSLEVRANEQFF
TGCGCCAGCAGCTTGGAGGTCAGGGCGAATGAGCAGTTCTTC
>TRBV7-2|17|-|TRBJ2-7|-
CASSLGPARGTSHEQYF
TGTGCCAGCAGCTTAGGGCCGGCCAGGGGAACGTCCCACGAGCAGTACTTC
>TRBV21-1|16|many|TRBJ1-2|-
CASSKASLTGSSGYTF
TGTGCCAGCAGCAAAGCTTCTTTGACAGGGAGTAGCGGCTACACCTTC
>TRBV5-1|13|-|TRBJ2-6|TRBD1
CASSLGEQGALTF
TGCGCCAGCAGCTTGGGGGAACAGGGGGCCCTGACTTTC
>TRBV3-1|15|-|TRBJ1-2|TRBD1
CASSQTGTALFGYTF
TGTGCCAGCAGCCAAACCGGGACAGCGCTCTTTGGCTACACCTTC
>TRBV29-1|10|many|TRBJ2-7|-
CSVADYEQYF
TGCAGCGTCGCAGATTACGAGCAGTACTTC
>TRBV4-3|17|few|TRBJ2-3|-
CASSQDHSSFPTDTQYF
TGCGCCAGCAGCCAAGATCATTCTAGCTTTCCCACAGATACGCAGTATTTT
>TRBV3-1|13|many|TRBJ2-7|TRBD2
CASSQGGSNEQYF
TGTGCCAGCAGCCAGGGAGGGTCCAACGAGCAGTACTTC
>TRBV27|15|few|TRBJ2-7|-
CASSFIGPAYNEQYF
TGTGCCAGCAGTTTTATAGGACCAGCCTACAATGAGCAGTACTTC
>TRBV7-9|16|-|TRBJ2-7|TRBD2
CASRFASSGGYNEQYF
TGTGCCAGCAGGTTTGCTTCTAGCGGGGGATACAATGAGCAGTACTTC
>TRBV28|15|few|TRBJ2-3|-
CASSSPGGAFGTQYF
TGTGCCAGCAGTTCCCCAGGAGGGGCGTTTGGTACGCAGTATTTT
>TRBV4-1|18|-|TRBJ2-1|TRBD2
CASSQALIRLAGVYEQFF
TGCGCCAGCAGCCAAGCGTTAATTAGACTAGCGGGGGTATATGAGCAGTTCTTC
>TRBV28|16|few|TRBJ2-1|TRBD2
CASSVHWTSGKYEQFF
TGTGCCAGCAGTGTGCACTGGACTAGCGGGAAGTATGAGCAGTTCTTC
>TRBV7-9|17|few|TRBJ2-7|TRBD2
CASSPGLAGGSNNEQYF
TGTGCCAGCAGCCCCGGACTAGCGGGGGGGTCTAACAATGAGCAGTACTTC
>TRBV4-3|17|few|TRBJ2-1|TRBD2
CASSQEAGGNSYNEQFF
TGCGCCAGCAGCCAAGAAGCGGGGGGGAACTCCTACAATGAGCAGTTCTTC
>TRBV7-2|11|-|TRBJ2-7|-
CASSKYYEQYF
TGTGCCAGCAGCAAATACTACGAGCAGTACTTC
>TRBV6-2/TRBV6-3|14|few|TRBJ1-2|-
CASSYAPGTYGYTF
TGTGCCAGCAGTTACGCACCGGGGACCTATGGCTACACCTTC
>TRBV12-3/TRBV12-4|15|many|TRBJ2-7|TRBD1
CASSFGQGSSYEQYF
TGTGCCAGCAGTTTTGGACAGGGCAGCTCCTACGAGCAGTACTTC
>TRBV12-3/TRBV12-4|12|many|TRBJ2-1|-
CASTGLHNEQFF
TGTGCCTCAACAGGACTCCACAATGAGCAGTTCTTC
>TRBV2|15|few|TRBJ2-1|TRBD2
CASSAGLAGEGEQFF
TGTGCCAGCAGCGCAGGACTAGCGGGGGAGGGTGAGCAGTTCTTC
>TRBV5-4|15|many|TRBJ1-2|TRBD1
CASSLGSRGPYGYTF
TGTGCCAGCAGCTTGGGGTCGAGGGGGCCCTATGGCTACACCTTC
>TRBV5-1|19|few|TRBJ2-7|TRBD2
CASSSSGLAGSRSYNEQYF
TGCGCCAGCAGCTCTTCGGGACTAGCGGGGTCTCGCTCCTACAATGAGCAGTACTTC
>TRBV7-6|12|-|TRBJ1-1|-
CASSTLAGEAFF
TGTGCCAGCAGTACTCTCGCCGGTGAAGCTTTCTTT
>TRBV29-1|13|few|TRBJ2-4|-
CSVGGAGGNEQYF
TGCAGCGTTGGAGGGGCCGGGGGCAATGAGCAGTACTTC
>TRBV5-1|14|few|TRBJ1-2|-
CASSVEDPNYGYTF
TGCGCCAGCAGCGTGGAAGACCCCAACTATGGCTACACCTTC
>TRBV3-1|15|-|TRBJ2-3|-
CASSQGRISTDTQYF
TGTGCCAGCAGCCAAGGTCGCATTAGCACAGATACGCAGTATTTT
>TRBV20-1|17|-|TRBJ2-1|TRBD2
CSVPGLAGGSSYNEQFF
TGCAGTGTCCCGGGACTAGCGGGGGGAAGCTCCTACAATGAGCAGTTCTTC
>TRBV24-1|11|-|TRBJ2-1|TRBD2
CAPSFGGGQFF
TGTGCCCCCAGTTTCGGGGGGGGGCAGTTCTTC
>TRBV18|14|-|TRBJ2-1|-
CASSPRLEGNEQFF
TGTGCCAGCTCACCACGGTTAGAGGGGAATGAGCAGTTCTTC
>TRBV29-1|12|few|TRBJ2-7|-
CSVFEDTYEQYF
TGCAGCGTTTTTGAGGATACCTACGAGCAGTACTTC
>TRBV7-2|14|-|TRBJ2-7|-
CASSPPSRSYEQYF
TGTGCCAGCAGCCCTCCTAGCAGATCCTACGAGCAGTACTTC
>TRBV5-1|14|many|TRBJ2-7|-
CASYDWTGRGEQYF
TGCGCCAGCTACGATTGGACGGGTCGTGGGGAGCAGTACTTC
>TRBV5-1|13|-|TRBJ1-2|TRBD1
CASSWGQGYGHTF
TGCGCCAGCAGCTGGGGACAGGGGTATGGCCACACCTTC
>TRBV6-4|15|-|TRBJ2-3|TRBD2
CASSDSGGATDTKYF
TGTGCCAGCAGTGACAGCGGGGGGGCCACAGATACGAAGTATTTT
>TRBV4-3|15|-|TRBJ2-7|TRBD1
CASSQDMPGGGEQYF
TGCGCCAGCAGCCAAGATATGCCAGGGGGCGGTGAGCAGTACTTC
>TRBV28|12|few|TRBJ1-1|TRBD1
CASSLEDREAFF
TGTGCCAGCAGTTTGGAGGACAGGGAAGCTTTCTTT